This TCR beta chain was sequenced during a study of cytomegalovirus exposure and HLA in healthy donors (dated 2017 in TCRdb). The study in broad terms: In an earlier analysis of some 550 of the donors, 250 to 300 Gb of sequence data and 100 million or so unique TCR beta sequences from about 190 million T cells were reported. An early release covering roughly 640 HLA-typed donors comprised approximately 290 gigabases of sequencing data and 85 million to 100 million unique TCR sequences. The genetic ancestry cluster associated with self-reported Caucasian donors included about 81% of the 300 to 400 genotyped donors. The study was designed to test whether signatures of past pathogen exposure could be identified by cataloging public T cell receptors. The T cell repertoires of several hundred subjects were profiled by immunosequencing and related to cytomegalovirus serostatus. A separate validation cohort of about 110 different subjects was used in addition to the roughly 620-subject first cohort. The study combined high-throughput TCR immunosequencing, statistical association of individual TCRs with disease status, and machine learning to predict cytomegalovirus infection status. In a later analysis, previously published TCR beta repertoires from some 640 donors were re-analyzed and high-resolution HLA genotyping was added so that TCR occurrence patterns could be studied. Rather than drawing on any new phenotypic data, the later analysis identified candidate immune exposures from TCR beta sequences and the way those sequences occurred across donors. To decide whether each TCR beta V gene segment behaved as functional or pseudogenic, an earlier analysis of some 600 of the donors relied on high-throughput TCR beta sequencing. Donor age, sex, ethnicity and CMV serostatus were compiled together with the repertoire data. In a later genetic analysis, genome-wide SNP genotypes for about three fifths of the roughly 670 donors were used, and that subset was treated as a discovery cohort. All discovery cohort repertoires had been generated on a single sequencing platform. HLA typing covered class I and class II loci at four-digit resolution. Typing coverage differed by locus: A, B, C, DRB1 and DQB1 were typed in roughly 629-630 donors, DQA1 in 500 to 550, DPA1 in 606, and DPB1 in 472. Roughly five DR-DQ haplotypes were handled as single units for association and clustering, since linkage in the cohort was strong. Among over 350 genotyped donors of the cohort, an average of around 240,000 unique TCR beta nucleotide sequences were sequenced per donor, roughly 20% of them non-productive. The full study reports these points: Some IMGT-functional V segments, including TRBV6-2 and TRBV6-3, could not be told apart with the 87-base-pair reads, so those segments were excluded. Roughly uniform sequencing depth across donors was assumed in presence/absence analyses, although this assumption may not hold. An association between a missense DCLRE1C variant and V-gene and J-gene trimming of TCR beta chains was found in a later genetic analysis and replicated in an independent cohort. According to a later analysis, TCR association rates differed among HLA loci, with DRB1 alleles showing the most associated TCRs and HLA-C alleles showing the fewest. A further reported finding was that TCR beta sequences accurately predicted the HLA-A and HLA-B alleles for most subjects in the first cohort. This cohort had only TCR beta chains sequenced, and the lack of alpha or paired-chain data limited which features could be detected. The earlier analysis of approximately 590 of the donors excluded over 15 rarely observed V segments, including chromosome 9 orphons, because counts were too low. The classifier was reported to diagnose cytomegalovirus status with high specificity and sensitivity in both the original cohort and the validation cohort. When HLA alleles, especially DR and DQ, strongly co-occurred, attributing TCR associations to individual alleles was difficult. The study gave a list of 150 to 200 TCR beta chains associated with cytomegalovirus. The authors suggested that the approach could potentially be generalized to other disease states and immunological phenotypes. In a later genetic analysis, fewer N-insertions in productive TCRs were reported among donors in an Asian-associated ancestry cluster than the 666-donor mean. In a later analysis, most CMV-associated TCR beta chains were found to appear HLA-restricted, with HLA associations seemingly driven largely by CMV exposure. A few of the identified cytomegalovirus-associated TCR beta chains were confirmed in vitro to be specific for cytomegalovirus antigens. Several of the top co-occurrence clusters appeared to be linked to parvovirus B19, influenza, CMV and Epstein-Barr virus, according to a later analysis. In an earlier analysis of some 640 of the donors, most TCR beta V segments were observed in productive rearrangements about 90% or about 30% of the time, broadly matching IMGT annotations. Because HLA typing was missing for some donors at each locus, association tests included only the typed subset. A cluster of highly shared sequence variants was judged likely to be a technical artifact of the sequencing pipeline. Across donors, most TCR sequences were observed very rarely, whereas some public TCRs were present in many individuals. Specific HLA alleles were associated with 16,951 TCR beta sequences at a false discovery rate of 0.05 in a later analysis. In a later analysis, HLA-associated TCR beta chains were found to be more clonally expanded and to have lower generation probabilities than equally common non-associated chains. Correlated functional status among segregating V segments might reflect linkage disequilibrium, but an unknown experimental factor could not be ruled out. Immune exposure information for the cohort was limited to CMV serostatus.

The cohort comprised several hundred healthy bone marrow donors. All cohort members were sampled while nominally healthy, although unrecorded immune exposures were likely present. The donor tested CMV seronegative and was one of the 352 seronegative cohort members. Every donor gave a peripheral blood sample, and the peripheral blood mononuclear cells from that sample were used for TCR beta sequencing. Genomic DNA extraction from the blood cell samples was performed with the Qiagen DNeasy Blood Extraction Kit. The library relied on the immunoSEQ multiplex PCR assay. The multiplex PCR relied on a mix of 60 forward primers for TCR Vbeta segments and 13 reverse primers for TCR Jbeta segments. The CDR3 region of rearranged TCR beta genes was amplified from genomic DNA by a multiplex PCR assay. Amplified TCR beta libraries were sequenced as 87-base-pair reads on the Illumina HiSeq System. The original pipeline was this. A later analysis counted some 74 million unique TCR beta chains across the 670 or so repertoires, and about 10 million of these chains were shared by at least two donors. To remove PCR and sequencing errors, raw reads were error-corrected and collapsed into unique sequences using a nearest-neighbor algorithm that merged closely related sequences. Alignment of CDR3 sequences to IMGT reference sequences was used to assign V, D and J gene segments. For a sequence to be retained, a match of at least six nucleotides was required to both a V gene segment and a J gene segment. Rearrangements were classified as productive when the CDR3 lacked stop codons and remained in frame with V and J, and all other rearrangements were classified as non-productive. Following IMGT convention, CDR3 was defined as the stretch from the second conserved V-encoded cysteine up to the conserved J-encoded phenylalanine. Sequences without an unambiguous match to a single V gene segment were excluded from the earlier analysis of about 600 of the donors. An earlier analysis of 500 to 700 of the donors classified V segments as functional when productive rearrangements were above 56.7% and as segregating when the standard deviation between donors was above 5%. A statistical classification framework was built for diagnosing cytomegalovirus status from the catalog of TCR beta chain sequences. In a later analysis, V and J genes were assigned by comparing TCR nucleotide sequences against IMGT/GENE-DB human TR gene sequences. The TCRdist pipeline was used in a later analysis to assign CDR3 sequences and most-parsimonious VDJ recombination scenarios. A later analysis defined each TCR beta chain by its CDR3 amino acid sequence plus V-gene family, and excluded reads lacking a unique V-gene family. As a way to deal with suspected cross-contamination and a sequencing artifact, a later analysis dropped 640 or so nucleotide sequences that were highly shared and had low generation probability. In a later analysis, a clonal expansion index for each public chain was calculated from normalized within-repertoire ranks of inferred template counts. A later analysis computed generation probabilities with a VDJ recombination model fitted to out-of-frame rearrangements, and checked the results against IGoR. Hypergeometric tests were used in a later analysis to score TCR-TCR, TCR-HLA and TCR-CMV co-occurrence, with a repertoire-size bias correction applied to the TCR pairs. A later analysis estimated false discovery rates by permuting HLA or CMV assignments 20 times. A later analysis grouped co-occurring TCRs with DBSCAN, adding TCRdist sequence similarity when clustering within HLA-allele-positive subsets. Co-occurrence clustering excluded repertoires with fewer than 30,000 or more than 120,000 public chains, plus five with anomalous nucleotide sharing. This is the immuneACCESS table as TCRdb keeps it, with only in-frame sequences that have V and J called. A part of the clones is gone; compared with another copy, unresolved V genes explain less than half, and the rest is unexplained. V and J calls and clone size come straight from that table; D and trimming were deduced from the DNA. Across this sample there are tens of thousands of clones, with 70% to 85% seen only once. The top ten hold under 2.5% of the sample.

Via the germline V gene, CDR1 is SGHVS and CDR2 FQNEAQ. From the cysteine through the phenylalanine, the CDR3 covers 15 amino acids. Only the CDR3 part of the read is kept: 45 bases, read in frame from the first base. V drops 1 base and J drops 1 base, leaving 11 bases in between. As concerns this clone: The specificity of this receptor is unknown. No per-base quality is available; no much larger clone lies one base away.

Sequencing was done on a sample of PBMCs. This chain is built from TRBV7-8 and TRBJ2-7, and possibly TRBD2, on 5 matching bases. The TCR originated in a man aged 18-30 years in good health and CMV-seronegative. The CDR3 here reads CASSLVRSASYEQYF. The DNA sequence is as follows: TGTGCCAGCAGCTTAGTGCGTAGCGCATCCTACGAGCAGTACTTC.